A single sample gave rise to the 31 T cell receptor beta chains below, sequenced in a study of blood T cell repertoires in COVID-19 (dated by TCRdb to 2020 to 2021). Library prep was done by the immunoSEQ multiplex PCR assay. TCRdb obtained this table from immuneACCESS and retained in-frame rearrangements with V and J assigned. These tables miss some clones; where compared with another copy, unresolved V genes account for less than half of the shortfall, and the remainder is unexplained. Here the sample has under 75,000 clones; nearly 90% occur a single time. The top ten hold 8% to 10% of the sample. The source material was peripheral blood. These receptors originate from a man in his fifties with active COVID-19.

This clone has a single count. The chain uses TRBV6-5 and TRBJ2-5; perhaps TRBD2 as D (5 bases). Trimming pared 2 bases from V and 2 bases from J, leaving 9 bases between. There are 14 residues in the CDR3. CDR1 is MNHEY and CDR2 is SVGAGI in the germline V gene. CDR3 protein: CASSYLGIQETQYF. The DNA for the CDR3 is TGTGCCAGCAGTTACCTCGGGATACAAGAGACCCAGTACTTC.

V and J are TRBV10-3 and TRBJ2-1; 12 bases map to TRBD2. Germline CDR1 is ENHRY and CDR2 is SYGVKD. The CDR3 has 13 residues. J gave up 13 bases and V 7 bases, and 8 bases lay outside the gene matches. The CDR3 is CAITATSGGPQFF. DNA for the CDR3: TGTGCCATCACCGCGACTAGCGGGGGCCCACAGTTCTTC.

The chain recombines TRBV2 with TRBJ1-4; D is uncertain. Deletions cut 10 bases from V and 6 bases from J, with 15 bases between. The CDR3 loop spans 13 amino acids. Germline CDR1 reads SNHLY; CDR2 reads FYNNEI. DNA of the CDR3: TGTGCCACCTCACCCCGGGGAGATGAAAAACTGTTTTTT. Protein product: CATSPRGDEKLFF.

The V call is TRBV19, the J call TRBJ2-7, with 7 bases aligning to TRBD1. The CDR3 has 15 amino acids. V trimming: 8 bases; J trimming: 1 base; junction bases outside the gene matches: 11. The germline V gene encodes CDR1 LNHDA and CDR2 SQIVND (reference sequence). CDR3 in DNA: TGTGCCAGTTCAAATCCGGGGACAGAGTCCTACGAGCAGTACTTC. Translated, it gives CASSNPGTESYEQYF. Full variable domain (rest looked up from reference TRBV19 and TRBJ2-7): DGGITQSPKYLFRKEGQNVTLSCEQNLNHDAMYWYRQDPGQGLRLIYYSQIVNDFQKGDIAEGYSVSREKKESFPLTVTSAQKNPTAFYLCASSNPGTESYEQYFGPGTRLTVT.

This chain joins TRBV28 and TRBJ1-1; D remains ambiguous. V was pared by 10 bases and J by 6 bases, with 15 bases between. The germline CDR1 and CDR2 sequences are MDHEN and SYDVKM. CDR3 size: 12 residues. The CDR3 bases are TGTGCCACGGAGGACCGACTAGCTGAAGCTTTCTTT. Translation gives CATEDRLAEAFF.

The gene calls are TRBV5-5 and TRBJ2-7; possibly TRBD2 for D (5 bases). Germline V gene lookup returns CDR1 SGHKS and CDR2 YYEKEE (reference sequence). V gave up 2 bases and J gave up 2 bases, with 14 bases separating them. The CDR3 length is 15 residues. The DNA of the CDR3 is TGTGCCAGCAGCTTAGCGGCTCCGCTCACCTACGAGCAGTACTTC. The encoded protein is CASSLAAPLTYEQYF.

The chain uses TRBV5-4 and TRBJ2-3, with 8 bases matching TRBD1. The germline gives CDR1 SGHNT, CDR2 YYREEE (reference sequence). CDR3 size: 15 residues. V gave up 3 bases and J gave up 1 base; unmatched junction bases: 4. Written as DNA, the CDR3 is TGTGCCAGCAGCTACCCAGGGGGCGGCACAGATACGCAGTATTTT. Its protein product is CASSYPGGGTDTQYF.

This rearrangement joins TRBV7-9 to TRBJ1-2; a weak D match, TRBD1 (5 bases). Germline-derived CDR1 and CDR2 are SEHNR and FQNEAQ (reference sequence). V lost 5 bases and J 8 bases, leaving 18 bases between the germline ends. The CDR3 runs to 14 residues. CDR3 region: CASSPTLQGGGYTF. In nucleotides, the CDR3 is TGTGCCAGCAGCCCGACGCTGCAGGGTGGAGGCTACACCTTC.

V and J are TRBV6-5 and TRBJ2-1, with TRBD1 identical over 8 bases. This CDR3 has 11 amino acids. Trimming removed 6 bases from V and 9 bases from J; junction bases left unmatched: 1. Looked up from germline, CDR1 is MNHEY and CDR2 is SVGAGI. The CDR3, as DNA: TGTGCCAGCAGCGACAGGGGTGAGCAGTTCTTC. It encodes CASSDRGEQFF.

This chain joins TRBV7-9 and TRBJ2-7; 8 bases align to TRBD2. The junction had 5 bases not matched to a gene; V was cut back by 5 bases and J by 2 bases. The CDR3 consists of 14 residues. CDR1 and CDR2 from the germline V gene are SEHNR and FQNEAQ (reference sequence). The CDR3 nucleotides are TGTGCCAGCAGCCCACCGGGACTAGCCTACGAGCAGTACTTC. Translated, it gives CASSPPGLAYEQYF.

J is TRBJ1-1 and V is TRBV3-1 (or the pseudogene TRBV3-2); no reliable D call. V lost 7 bases and J 7 bases, leaving 28 bases between the germline ends. Germline V gives CDR1 LGHDT, CDR2 YNNKEL (reference sequence). The CDR3 runs to 17 residues. The CDR3 coding sequence is TGTGCCAGCACCATTCCCGCCCAGGCAGCCCCGAGTCGTGAAGCTTTCTTT. Protein: CASTIPAQAAPSREAFF.

The chain joins TRBV11-3 to TRBJ2-1; 14 bases line up with TRBD2. The V gene's germline CDR1 is SGHNT and CDR2 YENEEA. The CDR3 is made up of 16 amino acids. The V segment lost 5 bases and the J segment 4 bases; nucleotides outside the gene matches: 4. In DNA, the CDR3 is TGTGCCAGCAGCATTGGACTAGCGGGGGGTTACAATGAGCAGTTCTTC. As protein: CASSIGLAGGYNEQFF.

This chain uses TRBV11-2 with TRBJ2-7; TRBD1 matches at 7 bases. With 5 bases clipped from V and 6 bases from J, the junction kept 7 bases outside the gene matches. Germline CDR1 and CDR2: SGHAT and FQNNGV. The CDR3 totals 13 residues. CDR3: CASSQARGTEQYF. CDR3 coding DNA: TGTGCCAGCAGCCAAGCCAGGGGGACCGAGCAGTACTTC.

This chain connects TRBV7-9 to TRBJ2-3; 14 bases map to TRBD2. The V segment lost 5 bases and the J segment 4 bases; nucleotides outside the gene matches: 11. Per the germline V gene, CDR1 is SEHNR and CDR2 is FQNEAQ (reference sequence). CDR3 size: 18 residues. The CDR3 nucleotides read TGTGCCAGCAGCAAGACTAGCGGGGGGGCCGTGGAGGCAGATACGCAGTATTTT. Encoded protein: CASSKTSGGAVEADTQYF.

This clone appeared a few times. The V call is TRBV6-5, the J call TRBJ1-1, with 9 bases that match TRBD1. This CDR3 spans 15 amino acids. Germline V gives CDR1 MNHEY, CDR2 SVGAGI. With 6 bases clipped from V and 9 bases from J, the junction kept 14 bases outside the gene matches. For the CDR3, the DNA is TGTGCCAGCAGCTACGAAACCGGGACAGGGATCCAAGCTTTCTTT. Translating gives CASSYETGTGIQAFF.

The chain has TRBV3-1 (or the pseudogene TRBV3-2) and TRBJ1-1, with D possibly being TRBD1 (6 bases). Trimming pared 4 bases from V and 3 bases from J, leaving 15 bases between. Germline loops: CDR1 LGHDT, CDR2 YNNKEL (reference sequence). The CDR3 loop spans 15 amino acids. The CDR3 region is CASSLQGIGYTEAFF. The DNA of the CDR3 is TGTGCCAGCAGCCTACAGGGAATTGGGTACACTGAAGCTTTCTTT.

V gene TRBV12-3 or TRBV12-4 combines with J gene TRBJ2-5, with D unresolved. Deletions cut 5 bases from V and 5 bases from J, with 9 bases between. This CDR3 has 12 residues. CDR3 in amino acids: CASSNSWETQYF. The CDR3, as DNA: TGTGCCAGCAGTAATAGTTGGGAGACCCAGTACTTC.

This clone showed up just once. The chain uses TRBV2 and TRBJ2-7; TRBD1 matches 11 bases. V lost 5 bases, J lost 6 bases, and 6 bases stayed unmatched. Germline V gene sequence: CDR1 SNHLY, CDR2 FYNNEI. The CDR3 extends over 14 amino acids. The CDR3 spells CASSSGQGVREQYF. Here the CDR3 DNA reads TGTGCCAGCAGTTCGGGACAGGGGGTTCGCGAGCAGTACTTC.

The chain couples TRBV25-1 to TRBJ2-1; D is unresolved. Germline-derived CDR1 and CDR2 are MGHDK and SYGVNS. The CDR3 consists of 14 residues. Trimming left V 3 bases short and J 5 bases short, with 11 bases between. The CDR3 loop is CASSDPSSHNEQFF. CDR3 nucleotide sequence: TGTGCCAGCAGTGACCCTAGTAGTCACAATGAGCAGTTCTTC.

This clone was seen a single time. The V gene is TRBV2, the J gene TRBJ1-6; 10 bases align to TRBD1. V trimming: 4 bases; J trimming: 15 bases; junction bases outside the gene matches: 9. The V gene's germline CDR1 is SNHLY and CDR2 FYNNEI. There are 14 residues in the CDR3. Here the CDR3 DNA reads TGTGCCAGCAGTGTGGGACAGGGGACATTGGACCTCCACTTT. It is translated as CASSVGQGTLDLHF.

The chain couples TRBV7-2 to TRBJ2-3, with 11 bases aligning to TRBD2. This CDR3 has 16 residues. Germline V gives CDR1 SGHTA, CDR2 FQGNSA. Germline trimming cut 5 bases from V and 3 bases from J; bases unmatched to any gene: 7. The CDR3 spells CASSLGTSGKTDTQYF. The CDR3 DNA follows: TGTGCCAGCAGCCTAGGGACTAGCGGAAAAACAGATACGCAGTATTTT. Drawing the rest from reference TRBV7-2 and TRBJ2-3, the complete variable domain is GAGVSQSPSNKVTEKGKDVELRCDPISGHTALYWYRQSLGQGLEFLIYFQGNSAPDKSGLPSDRFSAERTGGSVSTLTIQRTQQEDSAVYLCASSLGTSGKTDTQYFGPGTRLTVL.

The CDR3 protein is CASSYLQGAGQPQHF. DNA for the CDR3: TGTGCCAGCAGTTACCTTCAGGGGGCAGGTCAGCCCCAGCATTTT. This sequence joins TRBV6-2 or TRBV6-3 and TRBJ1-5, with 8 bases fitting TRBD1. This CDR3 has 15 residues. Germline CDR1 is MNHEY and CDR2 is SVGEGT. V gave up 2 bases and J gave up 6 bases; unmatched junction bases: 6.

The V and J genes are TRBV2 and TRBJ1-5; TRBD1 might be the D (6 bases). The CDR3 has 13 residues. V was clipped by 7 bases and J by 2 bases, with 9 bases between them. Germline CDR1 reads SNHLY; CDR2 reads FYNNEI. The CDR3 here is CASTGDGNQPQHF. CDR3 DNA sequence: TGTGCCAGCACAGGGGATGGCAATCAGCCCCAGCATTTT.

The chain uses TRBV5-5 and TRBJ1-1, with D unresolved. CDR1 is SGHKS and CDR2 is YYEKEE in the germline V gene (reference sequence). The CDR3 loop spans 15 amino acids. Trimming removed 2 bases from V and 0 bases from J, with 11 bases in between. CDR3 DNA: TGTGCCAGCAGCTTTTTTTCAGTCATGAACACTGAAGCTTTCTTT. It yields the protein CASSFFSVMNTEAFF.

V is TRBV6-2 or TRBV6-3 and J is TRBJ1-1; the D is unclear. Deletions cut 3 bases from V and 4 bases from J, with 9 bases between. The CDR3 totals 13 residues. The germline gives CDR1 MNHEY, CDR2 SVGEGT. The CDR3, as DNA: TGTGCCAGCAGTTATGGTCAGGCCACTGAAGCTTTCTTT. This encodes CASSYGQATEAFF.

The chain joins TRBV6-1 to TRBJ1-1; maybe TRBD1 (6 bases). Germline CDR1 and CDR2: MNHNS and SASEGT. Trimming pared 2 bases from V and 3 bases from J, leaving 13 bases between. CDR3 length: 15 residues. The CDR3 loop reads CASSELVPGDTEAFF. CDR3 sequence (DNA): TGTGCCAGCAGTGAACTAGTGCCAGGGGACACTGAAGCTTTCTTT.

The genes are TRBV18 and TRBJ2-7; D uncertain. Trimming cost V 3 bases and J 2 bases, with 2 bases left between them. Germline lookup yields CDR1 KGHSH and CDR2 LQKENI. The CDR3 extends over 11 amino acids. The CDR3 reads CASSPAYEQYF. The CDR3 DNA sequence: TGTGCCAGCTCACCCGCCTACGAGCAGTACTTC. The complete variable domain, with remaining parts taken from reference TRBV18 and TRBJ2-7, reads NAGVMQNPRHLVRRRGQEARLRCSPMKGHSHVYWYRQLPEEGLKFMVYLQKENIIDESGMPKERFSAEFPKEGPSILRIQQVVRGDSAAYFCASSPAYEQYFGPGTRLTVT.

The chain joins TRBV15 to TRBJ2-3; 7 nucleotides agree with TRBD2. J was trimmed by 6 bases and V by 2 bases; bases with no gene match: 8. The germline gives CDR1 LNHNV, CDR2 YYDKDF (reference sequence). The CDR3 length is 15 residues. The chain's CDR3 is CATSRSGALGDTQYF. The CDR3, as DNA: TGTGCCACCAGCAGAAGCGGGGCCCTAGGGGATACGCAGTATTTT.

This clone was detected only once. This chain links TRBV5-1 with TRBJ1-5; weak D call: TRBD1 (5 bases). V lost 1 base and J 1 base, leaving 9 bases between the germline ends. Germline loops: CDR1 SGHRS, CDR2 YFSETQ. The CDR3 contains 15 residues. CDR3 residues: CASSLWGGSNQPQHF. The CDR3 DNA reads as TGCGCCAGCAGCTTGTGGGGCGGCAGCAATCAGCCCCAGCATTTT.

J is TRBJ2-1 and V is TRBV3-1 (or the pseudogene TRBV3-2); 10 nucleotides match TRBD2. Germline V gene data show CDR1 as LGHDT and CDR2 as YNNKEL (reference sequence). Germline trimming cut 1 base from V and 6 bases from J; bases unmatched to any gene: 9. The CDR3 loop spans 17 amino acids. Here the CDR3 DNA reads TGTGCCAGCAGCCAAGGGTCACTAGCGGGGAGCCTCAATGAGCAGTTCTTC. It yields the protein CASSQGSLAGSLNEQFF.

The chain recombines TRBV2 with TRBJ1-1; D gene unclear. Germline CDR1 and CDR2: SNHLY and FYNNEI. V was pared by 7 bases and J by 2 bases, with 11 bases between. This CDR3 has 13 residues. This CDR3 reads CASTLQANTEAFF. For the CDR3, the DNA is TGTGCCAGCACCCTTCAAGCTAACACTGAAGCTTTCTTT. Full variable domain (rest looked up from reference TRBV2 and TRBJ1-1): EPEVTQTPSHQVTQMGQEVILRCVPISNHLYFYWYRQILGQKVEFLVSFYNNEISEKSEIFDDQFSVERPDGSNFTLKIRSTKLEDSAMYFCASTLQANTEAFFGQGTRLTVV.